This T cell receptor (beta chain) originates from a study of blood T cell repertoires in COVID-19. The overall study: Samples taken during acute and convalescent COVID-19 were collected in the United States, Italy and Spain. PBMCs, B-cell-depleted T cells, or T cells were the source of the cDNA or gDNA that made up the material.

In germline, CDR1 is MNHEY, CDR2 SVGAGI. Trimming stripped 5 bases from V and 7 bases from J, with 14 bases between. The CDR3 length is 13 residues. TCRdb keeps only in-frame clones here, not all; method: immunoSEQ multiplex PCR. The data hold about 97,000 clones, with 80% to 90% observed a single time. The V call is TRBV6-5, the J call TRBJ2-5, with D unclear. This TCR was recovered from a human donor in a cohort sampled during active COVID-19. Material: peripheral blood. Here the CDR3 DNA reads TGTGCCAGCAGTCTGACTCCCTCCGGGACCCAGTACTTC. Amino acids: CASSLTPSGTQYF.